The 6 T cell receptor beta chains below were found in one sample sequenced in a study of CD8 T cells in Susac syndrome. RNA amounts of about 0.45 to 1 ug underwent reverse transcription with random hexamers. MiXCR, run by TCRdb on the immunoSEQ multiplex PCR reads, gives a single entry per CDR3 protein. The repertoire consists of about 190,000 distinct CDR3 sequences, with roughly 94% occurring once and the leading ten covering 0.095% to 0.12%. Sample: CD4+ T cells from PBMCs. The source is a human donor in good health.

The chain links TRBV5-6 to TRBJ2-1; TRBD1 might be the D (6 bases). Germline-derived CDR1 and CDR2 are SGHDT and YYEEEE. V lost 3 bases to trimming and J lost 6 bases, with 16 bases between them. The CDR3 totals 15 residues. Here the CDR3 reads CASSSRRQAGNEQFF. The CDR3 nucleotides are TGTGCCAGCAGCTCCCGACGACAGGCTGGCAATGAGCAGTTCTTC.

J is TRBJ2-7 and V is TRBV9; D call uncertain. With 1 base removed from V and 0 bases from J, the gap between germline ends came to 5 bases. The germline CDR1 and CDR2 sequences are SGDLS and YYNGEE. The CDR3 consists of 13 residues. CDR3 nucleotides: TGTGCCAGCAGCGTAAGCACCTCCTACGAGCAGTACTTC. This gives the protein CASSVSTSYEQYF.

This sequence joins TRBV5-4 and TRBJ2-5; D is unresolved. The ends were cut back, 3 bases at V and 8 bases at J, with 11 bases in the middle. The CDR3 runs 12 residues. Germline V gene sequence: CDR1 SGHNT, CDR2 YYREEE (reference sequence). Written as DNA, the CDR3 is TGTGCCAGCAGCTCCCCCACAAGAACCCAGTACTTC. It encodes CASSSPTRTQYF.

The chain employs TRBV12-3 or TRBV12-4 and TRBJ2-7; TRBD2 matches 11 bases. Trimming took 5 bases from V and 6 from J; bases not matched to a gene: 6. This CDR3 is 14 amino acids long. CDR3 in DNA: TGTGCCAGCAGTCATAGCGGGAGGGCCGGCGAGCAGTACGTC. Amino acids: CASSHSGRAGEQYV.

The rearrangement joins TRBV3-1 to TRBJ2-5; maybe TRBD1 (6 bases). The CDR3 sequence is 16 residues long. Trimming removed 3 bases from V and 7 bases from J, with 21 bases in between. Per germline, CDR1 LGHDT and CDR2 YNNKEL (reference sequence). CDR3 residues: CASSQRGTGRVGTQYF. CDR3 nucleotide sequence: TGTGCCAGCAGCCAGAGAGGCACAGGGCGTGTGGGGACCCAGTACTTC.

The chain employs TRBV20-1 and TRBJ2-7, with 9 bases fitting TRBD2. The CDR3 has 16 residues. Germline CDR1 reads DFQATT; CDR2 reads SNEGSKA (reference sequence). The V and J ends lost 0 bases and 6 bases, in that order; junction bases with no gene match: 12. The CDR3 nucleotides read TGCAGTGCTAGAGATCCCCGCGGGAGGGCCGATGGCGAGCAGTACGTC. Translating gives CSARDPRGRADGEQYV.